The 9 T cell receptor beta chains below were found in one sample sequenced in a study of blood T cell repertoires in COVID-19. Profiling relied on immunoSEQ multiplex PCR, and the TCRdb table lists in-frame clones only, not all of them. The sample has around 480,000 clones, 88% seen once. Sequenced material: peripheral blood. These receptors came from a woman aged 45-65 years with COVID-19, enrolled during active disease.

This sequence joins TRBV30 and TRBJ1-3; 7 nucleotides agree with TRBD1. Losses at the gene ends were 2 bases for V and 3 bases for J; bases not matched to a gene: 7. The CDR3 is made up of 15 amino acids. Per the germline V gene, CDR1 is GTSNPN and CDR2 is SVGIG (reference sequence). CDR3 DNA: TGTGCCTGGAGTAGAGGGGGCTCCTTTGGAAACACCATATATTTT. Its protein is CAWSRGGSFGNTIYF.

This chain links TRBV29-1 with TRBJ1-3; the D gene is possibly TRBD1 (6 bases). Trimming pared 6 bases from V and 0 bases from J, leaving 15 bases between. The germline gives CDR1 SQVTM, CDR2 ANQGSEA. CDR3 size: 15 residues. The CDR3 DNA is TGCAGCGTCCGAATCATAGGGGGCTCTGGAAACACCATATATTTT. Translating gives CSVRIIGGSGNTIYF.

The chain carries TRBV28 and TRBJ2-7; 8 nucleotides align to TRBD1. This CDR3 is built from 13 residues. J gave up 6 bases and V 5 bases, and 6 bases lay outside the gene matches. The V gene's germline CDR1 is MDHEN and CDR2 SYDVKM. CDR3 DNA sequence: TGTGCCAGCAGTCCCACAGGGGGAGGCGAGCAGTACTTC. Its translation is CASSPTGGGEQYF.

The chain carries TRBV4-2 and TRBJ2-3; 10 nucleotides line up with TRBD2. V was clipped by 1 base and J by 5 bases; unmatched bases: 9. Germline values: CDR1 LGHNA, CDR2 YNFKEQ. The CDR3 sequence is 17 residues long. The chain's CDR3 is CASSQASSGGRVDTQYF. CDR3 sequence (DNA): TGTGCCAGCAGCCAAGCGAGTAGCGGGGGGCGGGTAGATACGCAGTATTTT.

The chain links TRBV6-5 to TRBJ2-3; D may be TRBD1 (6 bases). The CDR3 totals 14 residues. The germline V gene encodes CDR1 MNHEY and CDR2 SVGAGI. Deletions cut 0 bases from V and 7 bases from J, with 11 bases between. This CDR3 reads CASSYSRQVNTQYF. The CDR3 region has the DNA TGTGCCAGCAGTTACTCCCGACAGGTTAATACGCAGTATTTT.

J is TRBJ2-1 and V is TRBV7-2; TRBD2 aligns across 8 bases. Germline lookup yields CDR1 SGHTA and CDR2 FQGNSA. CDR3 length: 13 residues. V gave up 3 bases and J gave up 8 bases; unmatched junction bases: 3. CDR3 in DNA: TGTGCCAGCAGCTTTTCGCGGGGGGATGAGCAGTTCTTC. Translating it yields CASSFSRGDEQFF. The full variable domain, with the rest looked up from reference TRBV7-2 and TRBJ2-1, is GAGVSQSPSNKVTEKGKDVELRCDPISGHTALYWYRQSLGQGLEFLIYFQGNSAPDKSGLPSDRFSAERTGGSVSTLTIQRTQQEDSAVYLCASSFSRGDEQFFGPGTRLTVL.

The chain recombines TRBV5-6 with TRBJ1-3, with a weak D call TRBD1 (5 bases). The CDR3 runs to 15 residues. Germline-derived CDR1 and CDR2 are SGHDT and YYEEEE. Deletions cut 6 bases from V and 0 bases from J, with 13 bases between. The CDR3 DNA sequence: TGTGCCAGCACAGGGCCGGCACTCTCTGGAAACACCATATATTTT. The encoded protein is CASTGPALSGNTIYF.

The rearrangement joins TRBV30 to TRBJ2-2; 8 bases are a match to TRBD2. The CDR3 sequence is 13 residues long. J lost 15 bases, V lost 3 bases, and 12 bases had no gene match. Germline V lookup: CDR1 GTSNPN, CDR2 SVGIG (reference sequence). CDR3 protein: CAWSVGSGGAVFF. CDR3 DNA: TGTGCCTGGAGCGTCGGGTCGGGGGGGGCGGTGTTTTTT.

This chain joins TRBV5-1 and TRBJ1-5; possibly TRBD1 for D (6 bases). CDR3 length: 14 residues. V shed 1 base and J shed 5 bases, with 10 bases lying between them. The germline gives CDR1 SGHRS, CDR2 YFSETQ. Written as DNA, the CDR3 is TGCGCCAGCAGCTTGCGAGGGGGTGATCAGCCCCAGCATTTT. Its protein product is CASSLRGGDQPQHF. Together with reference TRBV5-1 and TRBJ1-5, the CDR3 gives the full variable domain: KAGVTQTPRYLIKTRGQQVTLSCSPISGHRSVSWYQQTPGQGLQFLFEYFSETQRNKGNFPGRFSGRQFSNSRSEMNVSTLELGDSALYLCASSLRGGDQPQHFGDGTRLSIL.